This is a list of T cell receptor beta chains from one sample in a study of blood T cell repertoires in COVID-19. Sequencing was performed with immunoSEQ multiplex PCR; in TCRdb, only in-frame clones are kept and a portion is missing. The data contain roughly 150,000 clones, around 80% of them singletons. The sample consisted of PBMCs or T cells enriched from blood (not recorded which). The receptors were sampled from a woman in her 70s in a cohort exposed to, infected with or recovered from COVID-19 (not recorded which). The CDR3 runs from the conserved cysteine through the conserved F or W. The order of the fields is J gene, CDR3 length, clone size, V gene, D gene, CDR3 protein, CDR3 DNA. A D gene is named only where the DNA matches it firmly. Size is stated for part of the rows, as once, few or many counts, or as a class when the clone is expanded.

>TRBJ2-5|13|-|TRBV7-5|-
CARSLERSETQYF
TGTGCCAGAAGCTTAGAACGGAGTGAGACCCAGTACTTC
>TRBJ1-5|14|-|TRBV28|TRBD1
CASWTGGFGQPQHF
TGTGCCAGTTGGACAGGGGGCTTCGGGCAGCCCCAGCATTTT
>TRBJ1-6|15|-|TRBV28|TRBD1
CAGQDRVSYNSPLHF
TGTGCCGGACAAGACAGGGTTTCCTATAATTCACCCCTCCACTTT
>TRBJ1-6|15|-|TRBV5-1|TRBD1
CASSVQGTGNSPLHF
TGCGCCAGCAGCGTCCAAGGGACAGGGAATTCACCCCTCCACTTT
>TRBJ2-7|13|-|TRBV5-4|-
CASSLQGAYEQYF
TGTGCCAGCAGCTTACAGGGTGCCTACGAGCAGTACTTC
>TRBJ1-6|17|-|TRBV6-6|-
CASSRGLPSSYNSPLHF
TGTGCCAGCAGCCGAGGACTCCCGAGCTCCTATAATTCACCCCTCCACTTT
>TRBJ2-7|16|-|TRBV9|TRBD2
CASSVASGLAGDEQYF
TGTGCCAGCAGCGTAGCCTCCGGACTAGCGGGAGACGAGCAGTACTTC
>TRBJ2-1|12|-|TRBV3-1/TRBV3-2|-
CASSHNGGEQFF
TGTGCCAGCAGCCACAATGGAGGAGAGCAGTTCTTC
>TRBJ1-1|13|-|TRBV29-1|-
CSVPDRRGTEAFF
TGCAGCGTACCCGACAGGAGAGGCACTGAAGCTTTCTTT
>TRBJ1-5|15|few|TRBV5-6|TRBD1
CASSKFDRENQPQHF
TGTGCCAGCAGCAAGTTCGACAGGGAAAATCAGCCCCAGCATTTT
>TRBJ2-4|16|-|TRBV4-2|TRBD2
CASSQDPASGRNIQYF
TGTGCCAGCAGCCAAGATCCGGCAAGCGGGAGGAACATTCAGTACTTC
>TRBJ2-7|13|-|TRBV7-2|TRBD2
CASSRTRLYEQYF
TGTGCCAGCAGCCGGACTAGGTTATACGAGCAGTACTTC
>TRBJ2-1|16|-|TRBV5-1|TRBD2
CASSPQAREGGNEQFF
TGCGCCAGCAGCCCTCAGGCGCGGGAGGGGGGCAATGAGCAGTTCTTC
>TRBJ2-7|12|-|TRBV2|-
CATRGTDYEQYF
TGTGCCACCCGCGGGACAGACTACGAGCAGTACTTC
>TRBJ1-1|13|-|TRBV19|-
CASGKQLNTEAFF
TGTGCCAGCGGGAAACAGTTGAACACTGAAGCTTTCTTT
>TRBJ2-1|17|-|TRBV11-3|TRBD2
CASSLGPWSGSGDEQFF
TGTGCCAGCAGCTTAGGTCCTTGGAGCGGGAGTGGGGATGAGCAGTTCTTC
>TRBJ2-3|15|-|TRBV24-1|-
CATRRRGLRTDTQYF
TGTGCCACCAGGCGGCGGGGACTTCGCACAGATACGCAGTATTTT